These 23 T cell receptor beta chains came from one sample sequenced in a study of blood T cell repertoires in COVID-19. The method was immunoSEQ multiplex PCR; TCRdb's version includes in-frame clones alone and lacks a portion of them. Of about 180,000 clones in the sample, 80% to 85% were seen once. The sequencing input was peripheral blood. The receptors were gathered from a man younger than 30 with active or convalescent COVID-19.

The table lists this clone with a count of one. The chain recombines TRBV5-1 with TRBJ2-2; TRBD1 matches 9 bases. Germline V gives CDR1 SGHRS, CDR2 YFSETQ. V dropped 4 bases and J dropped 5; count of bases not matched to a gene: 3. The CDR3 loop spans 14 amino acids. Here the CDR3 reads CASSNGQGTGELFF. The CDR3 DNA is TGCGCCAGCAGCAACGGACAGGGGACCGGGGAGCTGTTTTTT.

The rearrangement uses TRBV29-1 and TRBJ2-1; 12 bases map to TRBD2. V shed 6 bases, J shed 6 bases, and the junction held 9 bases outside the gene matches. Looked up from germline, CDR1 is SQVTM and CDR2 is ANQGSEA. The CDR3 runs to 15 residues. CDR3 coding DNA: TGCAGCGTGGAGTTGACTAGCGGGGGTCGCAATGAGCAGTTCTTC. Protein: CSVELTSGGRNEQFF.

The V gene is TRBV14, the J gene TRBJ2-4; D possibly corresponds to TRBD1 (5 bases). V dropped 4 bases and J dropped 6 bases, with 13 bases sitting between them. Per germline, CDR1 SGHDN and CDR2 FVKESK. The CDR3 is 14 amino acids. CDR3 DNA sequence: TGTGCCAGCAGCCTTACGACAGTGGGAAACATTCAGTACTTC. The encoded protein is CASSLTTVGNIQYF.

This rearrangement joins TRBV2 to TRBJ1-3, with D tentatively TRBD1 (5 bases). The CDR3 is made up of 14 amino acids. Germline loops: CDR1 SNHLY, CDR2 FYNNEI. Trimming took off 4 bases at V and 4 bases at J, with 11 bases between the two ends. CDR3 amino acids: CASSVAPGGNTIYF. DNA for the CDR3: TGTGCCAGCAGTGTAGCGCCAGGGGGAAACACCATATATTTT.

The chain recombines TRBV19 with TRBJ2-5; tentative D call: TRBD2 (7 bases). Germline V gene lookup returns CDR1 LNHDA and CDR2 SQIVND (reference sequence). The CDR3 loop spans 17 amino acids. V was shortened by 2 bases and J by 2 bases, with 18 bases between the two germline ends. The CDR3 DNA sequence: TGTGCCAGTAGTATATTCGGGGGGCAGAGGACGCAAGAGACCCAGTACTTC. As protein: CASSIFGGQRTQETQYF.

The chain uses TRBV12-3 or TRBV12-4 and TRBJ1-2; the D is unclear. The CDR3 totals 11 residues. Trimming cost V 8 bases and J 7 bases, with 11 bases left between them. The CDR3 sequence is CASSPGGGYTF. CDR3 bases: TGTGCCAGCTCTCCGGGAGGTGGCTACACCTTC.

The rearrangement uses TRBV7-9 and TRBJ1-2, with a tentative D call TRBD1 (5 bases). The CDR3 is 16 amino acids. Per the germline V gene, CDR1 is SEHNR and CDR2 is FQNEAQ (reference sequence). V gave up 1 base and J gave up 2 bases, with 14 bases separating them. CDR3 residues: CASSLVLGGVNYGYTF. CDR3 coding DNA: TGTGCCAGCAGCTTAGTTCTGGGAGGGGTGAACTATGGCTACACCTTC.

DNA of the CDR3: TGTGCCAGCAGCTTAGTAGGGGGTCAGGGGGGACACGAGCAGTACTTC. Protein product: CASSLVGGQGGHEQYF. V and J are TRBV7-2 and TRBJ2-7; perhaps TRBD1 as D (7 bases). V lost 1 base and J lost 5, with 18 bases in between. The CDR3 has 16 residues. From germline, CDR1 is SGHTA and CDR2 FQGNSA.

This rearrangement joins TRBV6-5 to TRBJ1-1; D possibly corresponds to TRBD1 (5 bases). CDR1 and CDR2 (germline): MNHEY, SVGAGI. This CDR3 has 14 residues. V lost 4 bases, J lost 5 bases, and 14 bases lay in between. The CDR3 region is CASSWGEPRTEAFF. The CDR3 DNA reads as TGTGCCAGCAGTTGGGGGGAACCGAGGACTGAAGCTTTCTTT.

V and J are TRBV7-6 and TRBJ1-6; TRBD1 is a possible D gene (5 bases). Germline assignment: CDR1 SGHVS and CDR2 FNYEAQ. The CDR3 totals 17 residues. Trimming shortened V by 5 bases and J by 1 base, and 15 bases separated the two germline ends. The CDR3 spells CASSKLPRGSYNSPLHF. CDR3 nucleotides: TGTGCCAGCAGCAAACTGCCTAGGGGTTCCTATAATTCACCCCTCCACTTT.

V usage is TRBV5-1 and J usage is TRBJ2-1; possible D gene TRBD2, 5 bases. The CDR3 spans 14 residues. V gave up 1 base and J gave up 7 bases, with 12 bases separating them. Germline loops: CDR1 SGHRS, CDR2 YFSETQ. CDR3 nucleotide sequence: TGCGCCAGCAGCTTGCTAGGGCCGGGGAATGAGCAGTTCTTC. Its protein product is CASSLLGPGNEQFF.

This chain joins TRBV29-1 and TRBJ1-3; 8 positions match TRBD1. The V segment lost 6 bases and the J segment 4 bases; nucleotides outside the gene matches: 5. CDR1 and CDR2 (germline): SQVTM, ANQGSEA. This CDR3 spans 13 amino acids. The chain's CDR3 is CSVQGARGNTIYF. In DNA, the CDR3 is TGCAGCGTCCAGGGGGCGCGGGGAAACACCATATATTTT.

This chain connects TRBV27 to TRBJ1-2; 8 nucleotides align to TRBD1. This CDR3 is built from 15 residues. V was pared by 3 bases and J by 0 bases, with 3 bases of the junction left unmatched. Germline assignment: CDR1 MNHEY and CDR2 SMNVEV (reference sequence). The CDR3 coding sequence is TGTGCCAGCAGTTTCGGGGACAGGACTAACTATGGCTACACCTTC. Protein: CASSFGDRTNYGYTF.

The V and J genes are TRBV15 and TRBJ1-4; D may be TRBD1 (5 bases). The CDR3 length is 14 residues. CDR1 and CDR2 (germline): LNHNV, YYDKDF (reference sequence). V lost 0 bases and J 8 bases, leaving 10 bases between the germline ends. CDR3 in amino acids: CATSRDVRGEKLFF. The CDR3 coding sequence is TGTGCCACCAGCAGAGACGTAAGGGGCGAAAAACTGTTTTTT.

This clone was recorded only once. This chain links TRBV27 with TRBJ1-5, with D possibly matching TRBD1 (5 bases). The V gene's germline CDR1 is MNHEY and CDR2 SMNVEV (reference sequence). Trimming cost V 2 bases and J 7 bases, with 12 bases left between them. This CDR3 contains 14 residues. CDR3 region: CASSLRGVRQPQHF. CDR3 coding DNA: TGTGCCAGCAGTTTACGGGGGGTAAGGCAGCCCCAGCATTTT.

The gene calls are TRBV27 and TRBJ2-2, with 7 nucleotides matching TRBD1. V dropped 5 bases and J dropped 3; count of bases not matched to a gene: 6. The germline V gene encodes CDR1 MNHEY and CDR2 SMNVEV (reference sequence). This CDR3 region has 15 residues. The DNA of the CDR3 is TGTGCCAGCAGTCATCCCGGGACAGACACCGGGGAGCTGTTTTTT. Translating it yields CASSHPGTDTGELFF.

The J gene is TRBJ1-3, the V gene TRBV28; D is uncertain. V was cut by 5 bases and J by 11 bases, with 10 bases left in between. The CDR3 totals 11 residues. CDR1 and CDR2 (germline): MDHEN, SYDVKM. CDR3 DNA sequence: TGTGCCAGCAGTATCAGAGGTTCCATATATTTT. It codes for CASSIRGSIYF.

This chain connects TRBV18 to TRBJ1-6, with 8 bases that match TRBD1. V lost 4 bases, J lost 7 bases, and 6 bases stayed unmatched. CDR3 length: 15 residues. Germline V gene data show CDR1 as KGHSH and CDR2 as LQKENI. The DNA of the CDR3 is TGTGCCAGCTCACAACGTGGACAGGGAAATTCACCCCTCCACTTT. Translation: CASSQRGQGNSPLHF.

The chain combines TRBV29-1 with TRBJ1-6; 11 bases match TRBD1. Germline trimming cut 6 bases from V and 10 bases from J; bases unmatched to any gene: 14. This CDR3 region has 16 residues. Germline V gives CDR1 SQVTM, CDR2 ANQGSEA. DNA of the CDR3: TGCAGCGTGCTAATCGCCGGGACAGGGGGACACTCACCCCTCCACTTT. Translation gives CSVLIAGTGGHSPLHF.

This chain joins TRBV6-5 and TRBJ2-2; D possibly corresponds to TRBD2 (6 bases). This CDR3 is built from 16 residues. Trimming cost V 3 bases and J 4 bases, with 15 bases left between them. Per the germline V gene, CDR1 is MNHEY and CDR2 is SVGAGI. The CDR3 spells CASSYRRDLGTGELFF. For the CDR3, the DNA is TGTGCCAGCAGTTATAGGCGGGACCTTGGCACCGGGGAGCTGTTTTTT.

This sequence joins TRBV11-2 and TRBJ1-1; no clear D gene. V was clipped by 1 base and J by 1 base, with 7 bases between them. The CDR3 runs to 14 residues. The V gene's germline CDR1 is SGHAT and CDR2 FQNNGV. Written as DNA, the CDR3 is TGTGCCAGCAGCTTAGGGAGGACGAACACTGAAGCTTTCTTT. It encodes CASSLGRTNTEAFF.

This clone was recorded once. The junction departs from the called germline gene at one end, perhaps through a read error. The genes are TRBV28 and TRBJ2-1; tentative D call: TRBD2 (5 bases). CDR3 length: 14 amino acids. CDR1 MDHEN and CDR2 SYDVKM come from the germline V gene. The CDR3 DNA reads TGTGCCAGCCGTTTGGGGAGCTCCTACAATGAGCAGTTCTTC. This gives the protein CASRLGSSYNEQFF.

Only a few counts were recorded for this clone. CDR3 nucleotide sequence: TGTGCCACCAGTTCGTGGCTAGCGGGAGGGGAGACCCAGTACTTC. Translation gives CATSSWLAGGETQYF. The rearrangement joins TRBV24-1 to TRBJ2-5; 12 nucleotides align to TRBD2. V dropped 6 bases and J dropped 5; count of bases not matched to a gene: 6. CDR1 and CDR2 (germline): KGHDR, SFDVKD. This CDR3 has 15 residues.